This T cell receptor (beta chain) came from a study of blood T cell repertoires in COVID-19. Study processing details: Researchers report that nucleated cell counts were estimated from reference gene primer amplification. The assay was immunoSEQ multiplex PCR, and TCRdb's table has in-frame clones only and misses some. Clonal size and the V and J genes are those of that table, whereas D and trimming came from the DNA. The repertoire has 150,000 to 200,000 clones, about four fifths of them found once; the top ten carry about 7.8%. This clonotype originated in a woman aged 55-70 years with COVID-19, enrolled during active disease. The sequenced sample was peripheral blood.

Here the CDR3 reads CASSFGTGGLNTEAFF. As DNA, the CDR3 is TGCGCCAGCAGCTTCGGGACAGGGGGCCTGAACACTGAAGCTTTCTTT. The chain recombines TRBV5-1 with TRBJ1-1; 12 bases agree with TRBD1. The ends lost 2 bases at V and 0 bases at J; junction bases unmatched: 2. CDR3 length: 16 amino acids. The germline gives CDR1 SGHRS, CDR2 YFSETQ.